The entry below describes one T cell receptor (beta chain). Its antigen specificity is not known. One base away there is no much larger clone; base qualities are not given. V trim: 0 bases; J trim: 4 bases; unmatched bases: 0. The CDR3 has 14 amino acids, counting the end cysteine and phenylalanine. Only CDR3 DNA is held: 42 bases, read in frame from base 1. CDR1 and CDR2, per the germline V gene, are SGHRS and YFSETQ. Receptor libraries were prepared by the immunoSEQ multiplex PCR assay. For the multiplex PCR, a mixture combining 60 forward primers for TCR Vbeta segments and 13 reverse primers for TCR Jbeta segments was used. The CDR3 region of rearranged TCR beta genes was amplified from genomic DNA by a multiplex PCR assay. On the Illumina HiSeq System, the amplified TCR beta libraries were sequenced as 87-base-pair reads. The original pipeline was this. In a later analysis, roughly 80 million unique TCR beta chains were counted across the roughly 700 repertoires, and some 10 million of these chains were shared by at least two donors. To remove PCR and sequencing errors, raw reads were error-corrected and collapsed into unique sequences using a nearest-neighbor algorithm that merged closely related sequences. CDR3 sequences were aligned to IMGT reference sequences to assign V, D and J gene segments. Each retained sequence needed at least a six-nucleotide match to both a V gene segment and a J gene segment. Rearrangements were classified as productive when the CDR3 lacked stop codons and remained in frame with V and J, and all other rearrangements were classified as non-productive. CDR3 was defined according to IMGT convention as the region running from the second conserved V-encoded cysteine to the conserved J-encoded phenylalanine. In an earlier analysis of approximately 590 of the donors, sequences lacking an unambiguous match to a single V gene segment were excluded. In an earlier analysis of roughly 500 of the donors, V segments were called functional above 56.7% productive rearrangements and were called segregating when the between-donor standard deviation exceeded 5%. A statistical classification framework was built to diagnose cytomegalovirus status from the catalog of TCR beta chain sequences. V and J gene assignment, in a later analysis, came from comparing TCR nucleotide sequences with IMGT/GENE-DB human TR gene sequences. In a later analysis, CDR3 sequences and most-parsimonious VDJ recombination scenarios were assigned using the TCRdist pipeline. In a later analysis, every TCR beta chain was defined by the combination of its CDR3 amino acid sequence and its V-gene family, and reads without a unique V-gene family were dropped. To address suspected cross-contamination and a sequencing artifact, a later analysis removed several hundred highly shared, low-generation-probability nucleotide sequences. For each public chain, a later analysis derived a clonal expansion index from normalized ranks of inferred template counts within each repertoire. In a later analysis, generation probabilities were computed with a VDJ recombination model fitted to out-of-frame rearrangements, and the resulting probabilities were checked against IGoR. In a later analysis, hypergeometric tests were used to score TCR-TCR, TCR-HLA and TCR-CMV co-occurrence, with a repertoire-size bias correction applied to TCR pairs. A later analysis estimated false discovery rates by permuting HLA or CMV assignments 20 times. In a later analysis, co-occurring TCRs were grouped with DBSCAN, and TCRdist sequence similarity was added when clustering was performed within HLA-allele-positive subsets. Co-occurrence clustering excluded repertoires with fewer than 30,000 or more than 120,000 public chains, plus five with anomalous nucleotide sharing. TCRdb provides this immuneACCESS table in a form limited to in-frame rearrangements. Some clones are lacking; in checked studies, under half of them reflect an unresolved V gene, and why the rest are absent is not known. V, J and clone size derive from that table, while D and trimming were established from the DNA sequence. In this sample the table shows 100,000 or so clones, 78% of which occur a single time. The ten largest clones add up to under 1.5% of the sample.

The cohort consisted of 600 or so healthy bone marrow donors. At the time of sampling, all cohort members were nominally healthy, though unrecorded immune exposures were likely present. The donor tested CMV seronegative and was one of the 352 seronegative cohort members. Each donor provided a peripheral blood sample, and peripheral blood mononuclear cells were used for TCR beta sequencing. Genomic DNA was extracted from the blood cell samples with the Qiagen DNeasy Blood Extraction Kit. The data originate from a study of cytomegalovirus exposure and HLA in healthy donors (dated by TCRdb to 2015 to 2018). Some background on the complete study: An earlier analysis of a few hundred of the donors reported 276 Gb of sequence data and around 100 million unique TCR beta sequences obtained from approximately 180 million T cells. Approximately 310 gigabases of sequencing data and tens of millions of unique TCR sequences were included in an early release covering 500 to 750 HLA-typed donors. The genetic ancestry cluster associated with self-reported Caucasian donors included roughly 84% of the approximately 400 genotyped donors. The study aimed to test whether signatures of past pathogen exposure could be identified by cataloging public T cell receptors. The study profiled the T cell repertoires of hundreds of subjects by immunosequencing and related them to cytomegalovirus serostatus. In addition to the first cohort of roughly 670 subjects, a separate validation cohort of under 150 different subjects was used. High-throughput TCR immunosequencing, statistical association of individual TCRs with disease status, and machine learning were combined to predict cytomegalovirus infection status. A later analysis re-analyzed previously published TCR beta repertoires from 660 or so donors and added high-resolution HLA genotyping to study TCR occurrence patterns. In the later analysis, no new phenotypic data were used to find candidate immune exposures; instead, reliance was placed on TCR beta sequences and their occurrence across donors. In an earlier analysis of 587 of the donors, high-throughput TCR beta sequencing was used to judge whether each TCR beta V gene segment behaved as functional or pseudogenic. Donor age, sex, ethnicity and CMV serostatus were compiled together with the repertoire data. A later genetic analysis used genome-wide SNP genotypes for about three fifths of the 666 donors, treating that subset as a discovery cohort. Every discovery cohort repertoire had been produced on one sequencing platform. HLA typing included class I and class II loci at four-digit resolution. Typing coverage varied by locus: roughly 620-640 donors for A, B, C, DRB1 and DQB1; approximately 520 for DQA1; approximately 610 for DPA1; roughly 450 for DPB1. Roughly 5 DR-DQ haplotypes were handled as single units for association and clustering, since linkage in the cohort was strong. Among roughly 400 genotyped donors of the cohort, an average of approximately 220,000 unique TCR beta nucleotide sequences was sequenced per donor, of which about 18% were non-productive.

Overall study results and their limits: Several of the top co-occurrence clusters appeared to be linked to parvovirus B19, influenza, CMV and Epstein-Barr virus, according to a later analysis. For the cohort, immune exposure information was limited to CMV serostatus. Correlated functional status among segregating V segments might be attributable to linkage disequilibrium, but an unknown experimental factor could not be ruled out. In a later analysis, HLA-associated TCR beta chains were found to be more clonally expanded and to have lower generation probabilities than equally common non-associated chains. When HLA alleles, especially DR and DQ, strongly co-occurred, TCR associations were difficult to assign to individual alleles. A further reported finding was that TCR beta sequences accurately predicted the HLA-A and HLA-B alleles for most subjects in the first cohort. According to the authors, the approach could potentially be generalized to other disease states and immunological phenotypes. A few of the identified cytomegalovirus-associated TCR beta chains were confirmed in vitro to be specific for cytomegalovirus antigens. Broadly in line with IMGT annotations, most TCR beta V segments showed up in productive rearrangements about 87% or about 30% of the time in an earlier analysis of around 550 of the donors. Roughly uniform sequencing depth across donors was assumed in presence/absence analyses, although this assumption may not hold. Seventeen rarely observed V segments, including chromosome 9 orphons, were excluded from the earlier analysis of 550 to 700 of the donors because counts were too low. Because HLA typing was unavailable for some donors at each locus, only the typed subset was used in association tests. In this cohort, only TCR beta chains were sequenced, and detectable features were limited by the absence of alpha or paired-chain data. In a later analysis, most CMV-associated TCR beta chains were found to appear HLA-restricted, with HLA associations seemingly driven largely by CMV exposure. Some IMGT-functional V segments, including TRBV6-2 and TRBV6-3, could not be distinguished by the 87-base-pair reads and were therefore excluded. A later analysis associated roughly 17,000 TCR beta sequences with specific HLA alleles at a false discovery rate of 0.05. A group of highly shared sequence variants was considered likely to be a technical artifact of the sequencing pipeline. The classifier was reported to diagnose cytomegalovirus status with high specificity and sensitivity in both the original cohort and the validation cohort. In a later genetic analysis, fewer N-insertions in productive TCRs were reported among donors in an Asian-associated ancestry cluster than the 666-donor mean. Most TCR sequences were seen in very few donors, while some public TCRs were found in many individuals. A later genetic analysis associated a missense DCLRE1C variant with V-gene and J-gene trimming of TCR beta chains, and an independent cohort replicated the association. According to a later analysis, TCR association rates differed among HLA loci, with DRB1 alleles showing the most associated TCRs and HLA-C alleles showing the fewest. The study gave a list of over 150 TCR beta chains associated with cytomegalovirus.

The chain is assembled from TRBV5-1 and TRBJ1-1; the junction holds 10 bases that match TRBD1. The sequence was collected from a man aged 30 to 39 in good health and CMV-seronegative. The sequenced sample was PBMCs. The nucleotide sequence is TGCGCCAGCAGCTTGGGGGACAGGGGCACTGAAGCTTTCTTT. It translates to CASSLGDRGTEAFF.